Below are 23 T cell receptor beta chains sequenced from a single sample in a study of blood T cells in healthy people across ages. Primers used in a second PCR of about 7 to 12 cycles were a sample-barcoded 5' primer and a J-beta primer mix. Each CDR3 protein is one row after TCRdb ran MiXCR on the 5' RACE reads. The table includes about 1.8 million distinct CDR3 sequences, just under 50% detected once. Sequencing was performed on blood. The receptors were sampled from a woman aged 40 to 50 in good health.

The chain couples TRBV29-1 to TRBJ2-5; 8 positions agree with TRBD1. V was pared by 7 bases and J by 4 bases, with 8 bases of the junction left unmatched. The germline V gene has CDR1 SQVTM and CDR2 ANQGSEA. The CDR3 is made up of 13 amino acids. CDR3 in DNA: TGCAGCGCGACAGGGGAGGACGGAGAGACCCAGTACTTC. Protein sequence: CSATGEDGETQYF.

About this clonotype: One end of the junction does not line up with germline, which may come from a read error. The genes are TRBV28 and TRBJ1-6; D is perhaps TRBD1 (6 bases). In germline, CDR1 is MDHEN, CDR2 SYDVKM. The CDR3 has 17 residues. CDR3 nucleotide sequence: TGTGCCAGCAGTGCTTCCGGCAGGGGTTCCTATAATTCACCCCCCCACTTT. Its protein is CASSASGRGSYNSPPHF.

The rearrangement uses TRBV7-9 and TRBJ2-7; TRBD1 matches 8 bases. This CDR3 has 18 amino acids. Germline-derived CDR1 and CDR2 are SEHNR and FQNEAQ (reference sequence). V dropped 4 bases and J dropped 0; count of bases not matched to a gene: 14. The CDR3 DNA reads TGTGCCAGCAGCTCCAACAGCCATTTGGACAGGGACTCCTACGAGCAGTACTTC. Residues: CASSSNSHLDRDSYEQYF.

The V and J genes are TRBV12-5 and TRBJ2-3; 10 bases are shared with TRBD2. The germline CDR1 and CDR2 sequences are LGHNT and FRNRAP. This CDR3 is built from 15 residues. V lost 5 bases to trimming and J lost 5 bases; unmatched junction nucleotides: 7. In DNA form, the CDR3 reads TGTGCTAGTGGTACTAGCGGGGATAGCGGAGATACGCAGTATTTT. It specifies CASGTSGDSGDTQYF. The complete variable domain, with remaining parts taken from reference TRBV12-5 and TRBJ2-3, reads DARVTQTPRHKVTEMGQEVTMRCQPILGHNTVFWYRQTMMQGLELLAYFRNRAPLDDSGMPKDRFSAEMPDATLATLKIQPSEPRDSAVYFCASGTSGDSGDTQYFGPGTRLTVL.

The V call is TRBV7-2, the J call TRBJ2-4; D is ambiguous. The J call may be incorrect, as the DNA end agrees better with TRBJ2-7. The V gene's germline CDR1 is SGHTA and CDR2 FQGNSA. This CDR3 region has 15 residues. The CDR3 DNA reads as TGTGCCAGCAGCTTAGGGGATCTCCGATACTACGAGCAGTACTTC. Protein: CASSLGDLRYYEQYF.

The genes are TRBV7-2 and TRBJ2-7; TRBD2 agrees at 12 bases. The junction had 4 bases not matched to a gene; V was cut back by 2 bases and J by 2 bases. In germline, CDR1 is SGHTA, CDR2 FQGNSA. This CDR3 comprises 16 residues. As DNA, the CDR3 is TGTGCCAGCAGCTTACCCGCTAGCGGGGGGGCCTACGAGCAGTACTTC. Protein: CASSLPASGGAYEQYF.

This clonotype came up a few times. The chain has TRBV6-5 and TRBJ2-7; D perhaps matches TRBD2 (5 bases). The CDR3 extends over 15 amino acids. The germline V and J ends were trimmed by 6 bases and 7 bases, with 22 bases remaining between them. Germline CDR1 MNHEY, CDR2 SVGAGI. The CDR3 here is CASSRTRGSLEEQYF. The DNA for the CDR3 is TGTGCCAGCAGCCGAACTCGGGGTTCCCTGGAAGAGCAGTACTTC.

The V call is TRBV7-2, the J call TRBJ2-3; D remains unclear. Looked up from germline, CDR1 is SGHTA and CDR2 is FQGNSA. The CDR3 covers 13 residues. The V end was cut by 4 bases, the J end by 5 bases, with 10 bases between. The CDR3 is CASSSTRRDTQYF. The DNA for the CDR3 is TGTGCCAGCAGCTCGACTCGGAGAGATACGCAGTATTTT.

V and J are TRBV20-1 and TRBJ1-5; TRBD1 might be the D (6 bases). The germline V gene has CDR1 DFQATT and CDR2 SNEGSKA (reference sequence). The CDR3 has 14 residues. The V gene lost 0 bases and the J gene lost 3 bases, with 9 bases spanning the gap. This CDR3 is CSARDGQINQPQHF. CDR3 nucleotides: TGCAGTGCTAGAGATGGACAGATCAATCAGCCCCAGCATTTT.

The V gene is TRBV6-2 or TRBV6-3, the J gene TRBJ2-5, with a tentative D call TRBD2 (6 bases). CDR1 and CDR2 (germline): MNHEY, SVGEGT. The V gene lost 8 bases and the J gene lost 5 bases, with 18 bases spanning the gap. This CDR3 contains 14 residues. CDR3 region: CASRRVGGKETQYF. CDR3 nucleotide sequence: TGTGCCAGCCGTAGGGTGGGGGGAAAGGAGACCCAGTACTTC.

This clonotype was recorded a few times. This chain connects TRBV7-2 to TRBJ2-5; 7 nucleotides line up with TRBD1. Trimming cost V 7 bases and J 2 bases; bases outside gene matches: 10. The CDR3 runs 15 residues. The germline V gene has CDR1 SGHTA and CDR2 FQGNSA. The chain's CDR3 is CASTRFPGQQETQYF. CDR3 DNA: TGTGCCAGCACCCGCTTCCCGGGACAGCAAGAGACCCAGTACTTC.

The sample holds a few counts of this clonotype. The rearrangement uses TRBV3-1 and TRBJ1-5; the match to TRBD1 covers 8 bases. The germline gives CDR1 LGHDT, CDR2 YNNKEL (reference sequence). This CDR3 is built from 16 residues. Germline trimming cut 2 bases from V and 6 bases from J; bases unmatched to any gene: 9. The CDR3 is CASSQSGTGGGQPQHF. The CDR3 bases are TGTGCCAGCAGCCAAAGCGGGACAGGAGGAGGTCAGCCCCAGCATTTT.

The genes are TRBV7-9 and TRBJ1-1; D remains ambiguous. The V gene's germline CDR1 is SEHNR and CDR2 FQNEAQ (reference sequence). This CDR3 has 15 residues. The V and J ends lost 1 base and 1 base respectively, with 10 bases between them. DNA for the CDR3: TGTGCCAGCAGCTTAGTTCAGACACAGAACACTGAAGCTTTCTTT. Translating gives CASSLVQTQNTEAFF.

This clonotype was found once. The V gene is TRBV28, the J gene TRBJ2-5; D gene ambiguous. This CDR3 comprises 15 residues. Germline values: CDR1 MDHEN, CDR2 SYDVKM. Between the trimmed V and J ends, which lost 3 bases and 0 bases, there was a span of 11 bases. The CDR3 DNA reads TGTGCCAGCAGTTTGTACAGAACAAACCAAGAGACCCAGTACTTC. This codes for CASSLYRTNQETQYF.

The table lists this clonotype with a few counts. V gene TRBV5-1 combines with J gene TRBJ2-3; maybe TRBD1 (5 bases). CDR3 size: 17 residues. Between the trimmed V and J ends, which lost 3 bases and 3 bases, there was a span of 20 bases. The germline V gene encodes CDR1 SGHRS and CDR2 YFSETQ. The CDR3: CASSYEISGASTDTQYF. CDR3 coding DNA: TGCGCCAGCAGCTACGAGATATCTGGGGCAAGTACAGATACGCAGTATTTT.

Only one count was recorded for this clonotype. This rearrangement joins TRBV9 to TRBJ1-2; no firm D call. The CDR3 is 15 amino acids. Trimming removed 0 bases at V and 1 base at J, with 10 bases between. Per germline, CDR1 SGDLS and CDR2 YYNGEE. The CDR3 DNA follows: TGTGCCAGCAGCGTAGGAAGAGGGAGTAACTATGGCTACACCTTC. This sequence encodes CASSVGRGSNYGYTF.

The gene calls are TRBV14 and TRBJ2-1; 7 nucleotides align to TRBD2. The CDR3 covers 16 residues. V gave up 1 base and J gave up 10 bases; unmatched junction bases: 13. The germline V gene has CDR1 SGHDN and CDR2 FVKESK. CDR3 protein: CASSQGNPGLGVEQFF. In nucleotides, the CDR3 is TGTGCCAGCAGCCAAGGTAACCCAGGACTAGGGGTCGAGCAGTTCTTC.

This clonotype is a singleton in its sample. This sequence joins TRBV20-1 and TRBJ2-7, with D possibly being TRBD1 (5 bases). CDR1 and CDR2 from the germline V gene are DFQATT and SNEGSKA (reference sequence). The CDR3 is made up of 14 amino acids. V was trimmed by 2 bases and J by 2 bases, leaving 13 bases between them. CDR3 in amino acids: CSARRGGTPYEQYF. The CDR3 DNA reads TGCAGTGCTAGAAGGGGCGGAACCCCCTACGAGCAGTACTTC.

V usage is TRBV7-3 and J usage is TRBJ2-4, with D maybe TRBD1 (6 bases). The assigned J gene may be wrong: the sequence end matches TRBJ2-5 better. CDR1 is SGHTA, CDR2 FQGTGA, per germline. This CDR3 comprises 15 residues. This CDR3 is CASSPRGSRQETQYF. The CDR3 DNA is TGTGCCAGCAGCCCAAGGGGGAGCAGACAAGAGACCCAGTACTTC.

V and J are TRBV9 and TRBJ1-4; the match to TRBD1 covers 7 bases. The CDR3 extends over 15 amino acids. Looked up from germline, CDR1 is SGDLS and CDR2 is YYNGEE. V shed 0 bases and J 7 bases; nucleotides not matched to a gene: 6. CDR3 coding DNA: TGTGCCAGCAGCGTAGTCGACAGGGATAGTGAAAAACTGTTTTTT. Its protein product is CASSVVDRDSEKLFF.

This clonotype was counted between two and nine times. The chain recombines TRBV10-2 with TRBJ2-3, with 9 bases identical to TRBD2. CDR1 and CDR2 from the germline V gene are WSHSY and SAAADI. The CDR3 is made up of 14 amino acids. V shed 7 bases, J shed 6 bases, and the junction held 8 bases outside the gene matches. The CDR3 nucleotides are TGCGCCAGCACCGGCGGGGGGGGTTTCGATACGCAGTATTTT. This codes for CASTGGGGFDTQYF.

A single count supports this clonotype. The chain carries TRBV28 and TRBJ2-5; the D is unclear. The length of the CDR3 is 15 residues. Trimming stripped 6 bases from V and 1 base from J, with 15 bases between. The germline V gene encodes CDR1 MDHEN and CDR2 SYDVKM. CDR3 bases: TGTGCCAGCAGACCCACCCTAGGAATCCAAGAGACCCAGTACTTC. Translation: CASRPTLGIQETQYF.

The rearrangement uses TRBV27 and TRBJ2-4, with D possibly called TRBD1 or TRBD2 (6 bases each). V lost 2 bases, J lost 3 bases, and 17 bases lay in between. Germline values: CDR1 MNHEY, CDR2 SMNVEV (reference sequence). CDR3 length: 17 residues. Written as DNA, the CDR3 is TGTGCCAGCAGTTTAATGGGGGGCCCTTACGGCAAAAACATTCAGTACTTC. It codes for CASSLMGGPYGKNIQYF.